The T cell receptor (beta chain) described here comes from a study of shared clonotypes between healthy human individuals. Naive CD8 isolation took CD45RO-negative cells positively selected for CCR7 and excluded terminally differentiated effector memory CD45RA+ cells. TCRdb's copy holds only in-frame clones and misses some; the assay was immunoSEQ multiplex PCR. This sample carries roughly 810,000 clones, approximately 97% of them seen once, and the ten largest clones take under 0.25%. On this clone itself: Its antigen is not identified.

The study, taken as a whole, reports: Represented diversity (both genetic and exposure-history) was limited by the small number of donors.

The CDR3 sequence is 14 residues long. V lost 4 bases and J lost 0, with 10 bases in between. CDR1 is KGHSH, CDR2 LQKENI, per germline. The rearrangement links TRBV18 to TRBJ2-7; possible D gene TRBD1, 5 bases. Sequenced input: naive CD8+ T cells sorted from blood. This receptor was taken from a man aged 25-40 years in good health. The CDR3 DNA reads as TGTGCCAGCTCACAACAGGAGAGCTCCTACGAGCAGTACTTC. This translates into CASSQQESSYEQYF.